The rows below give T cell receptor beta chains drawn from one sample of a study of cytomegalovirus exposure and HLA in healthy donors. The repertoire was sequenced with immunoSEQ multiplex PCR; TCRdb's copy has only in-frame clones and lacks some. The sample includes 150,000 to 200,000 clones, approximately 80% of them seen just once. Sequencing was performed on PBMCs. Source of these receptors: a middle-aged woman in good health and CMV-seropositive. Each CDR3 is given with its conserved first and last residue. A D gene is named only where the DNA matches it firmly. Rows may omit the clone size; those that give it use once, few, many or a size class.

>TRBV10-3|few|TRBJ2-2|TRBD2
TGTGCCGTAAAGACTAGCGGTCAGAACACCGGGGAGCTGTTTTTT
CAVKTSGQNTGELFF
>TRBV30|NA|TRBJ2-3|NA
TGTGCCTGGAGGGACATGGGCACAGATACGCAGTATTTT
CAWRDMGTDTQYF
>TRBV5-1|NA|TRBJ2-1|NA
TGCGCCAGCAGCTTGTTAGCGGATAACAATGAGCAGTTCTTC
CASSLLADNNEQFF
>TRBV11-3|NA|TRBJ2-7|TRBD1
TGTGCCAGCAGCCCAGGGACAGCCTGGGGCTACGAGCAGTACTTC
CASSPGTAWGYEQYF
>TRBV2|NA|TRBJ2-2|NA
TGTGCCAGCAGTGAGAGAGGATCCGGGGAGCTGTTTTTT
CASSERGSGELFF
>TRBV9|NA|TRBJ2-7|TRBD1
TGTGCCAGCAGCCCCGGGACAGGGACCTACGAGCAGTACTTC
CASSPGTGTYEQYF
>TRBV6-6|NA|TRBJ1-2|TRBD1
TGTGCCAGCAGACCCGGGACAGGGGGCTATGGCTACACCTTC
CASRPGTGGYGYTF
>TRBV18|NA|TRBJ1-1|TRBD1
TGTGCCAGCTCACTGACAGGGACAGGGAACACTGAAGCTTTCTTT
CASSLTGTGNTEAFF
>TRBV5-4|few|TRBJ2-7|NA
TGTGCCAGCAGCCCGACTTCACGAAGTAGAGAGCAGTACTTC
CASSPTSRSREQYF
>TRBV7-2|NA|TRBJ2-5|NA
TGTGCCAGCAGCTACTACACCCAAGAGACCCAGTACTTC
CASSYYTQETQYF
>TRBV5-1|NA|TRBJ1-1|NA
TGCGCCAGCAGATTAACATCCGGGTCGAACACTGAAGCTTTCTTT
CASRLTSGSNTEAFF
>TRBV30|few|TRBJ1-1|NA
TGTGCCTGGAGTCCAAGCCAGGGTGAAGCTTTCTTT
CAWSPSQGEAFF
>TRBV18|once|TRBJ2-1|NA
TGTGCCAGCTCACCAGCAGTAAATGAGCAGTTCTTC
CASSPAVNEQFF
>TRBV7-9|NA|TRBJ2-1|NA
TGTGCCAGCAGCTTAGGCAGGGATGAGCAGTTCTTC
CASSLGRDEQFF
>TRBV5-1|NA|TRBJ2-7|TRBD1
TGCGCCAGCAGCTTGGGGACAGGTCCCTACGAGCAGTACTTC
CASSLGTGPYEQYF
>TRBV7-9|NA|TRBJ1-2|TRBD1
TGTGCCAGCAGTACCGGGACAGGCGACTCTAACTATGGCTACACCTTC
CASSTGTGDSNYGYTF
>TRBV5-6|NA|TRBJ1-6|TRBD1
TGTGCCAGCAGCTTAGGACAGGGGTTTAATTCACCCCTCCACTTT
CASSLGQGFNSPLHF
>TRBV4-3|NA|TRBJ2-7|TRBD1
TGCGCCAGCAGCCAAGATCGGGACAGCTCCTACGAGCAGTATTTC
CASSQDRDSSYEQYF
>TRBV6-5|NA|TRBJ2-1|NA
TGTGCCAGCAGGGGACAAACCTACAATGAGCAGTTCTTC
CASRGQTYNEQFF
>TRBV29-1|NA|TRBJ1-1|TRBD1
TGCAGCGTTTCACAGGGACAGACTGAAGCTTTCTTT
CSVSQGQTEAFF
>TRBV30|NA|TRBJ2-7|TRBD2
TGTGCCTGGAGAACTAGCGGCCGGGTCGAGCAGTACTTC
CAWRTSGRVEQYF
>TRBV10-1|few|TRBJ2-1|TRBD2
TGCGCCAGCAGTGAGTTCTTAGCGGGGAACAATGAGCAGTTCTTC
CASSEFLAGNNEQFF
>TRBV30|NA|TRBJ1-2|NA
TGTGCCTGGGGGGACTTAGCCCATGGCTACACCTTC
CAWGDLAHGYTF
>TRBV5-4|NA|TRBJ1-2|NA
TGTGCCAGCAGCTTTTGGGGGGGATATGGCTACACCTTC
CASSFWGGYGYTF
>TRBV2|NA|TRBJ1-2|NA
TGTGCCAGCAGTGAAGCTAGGGGCGGCAACTATGGCTACACCTTC
CASSEARGGNYGYTF
>TRBV2|NA|TRBJ2-3|TRBD2
TGTGCCAGCACCGGGACTAGCGGGAGCACAGATACGCAGTATTTT
CASTGTSGSTDTQYF
>TRBV25-1|NA|TRBJ1-4|NA
TGTGCCAGCAGTCCAAGCCGGGTCCCTAATGAAAAACTGTTTTTT
CASSPSRVPNEKLFF
>TRBV18|NA|TRBJ2-3|NA
TGTGCCAGCTCACCACCTATAGATACGCAGTATTTT
CASSPPIDTQYF
>TRBV23-1|NA|TRBJ2-5|NA
TGCGCCAGCAGTCACCCCCCTAGTCGACTACAAGAGACCCAGTACTTC
CASSHPPSRLQETQYF
>TRBV2|NA|TRBJ2-7|NA
TGTGCCAGCTCGCAGGAAAGCTCCTACGAGCAGTACTTC
CASSQESSYEQYF
>TRBV4-1|NA|TRBJ2-7|NA
TGCGCCAGCAGCCAAGACCCGGGTCCCTACGAGCAGTACTTC
CASSQDPGPYEQYF
>TRBV30|NA|TRBJ2-6|NA
TGTGCCTGGAGTACCGGTTCTGGGGCCAACGTCCTGACTTTC
CAWSTGSGANVLTF